These T cell receptor beta chains were read from a single sample in a study of control samples from healthy donors and cancer patients. The assay was immunoSEQ multiplex PCR, and TCRdb's table has in-frame clones only and misses some. The table records some 20,000 clones, about 82% of them present only once. Sequencing was done on a sample of PBMCs. These receptors all stem from a woman aged 70-85 years with colorectal cancer. Both conserved end residues are part of each CDR3. Fields, in order: J gene, V gene, clone size, D gene, CDR3 DNA, CDR3 protein. The D gene is left open where the match is weak. A row's size may be missing; if present it is once, few, many or a size class.

TRBJ2-5	TRBV11-2	.	TRBD2	TGTGCCAGCAGCTTAGATACGGGAGGGCCCCAAGAGACCCAGTACTTC	CASSLDTGGPQETQYF
TRBJ2-7	TRBV18	once	.	TGTGCCAGCTCACCACCGGGTCATTTCTACGAGCAGTACTTC	CASSPPGHFYEQYF
TRBJ1-1	TRBV6-2/TRBV6-3	.	.	TGTGCCAGCAGTCGGGGATCAGTGAACACTGAAGCTTTCTTT	CASSRGSVNTEAFF
TRBJ1-4	TRBV5-4	.	.	TGTGCCAGCAGCTTAAGCGGTCGCAAAGAGGAAAAACTGTTTTTT	CASSLSGRKEEKLFF
TRBJ1-3	TRBV4-3	.	.	TGCGCCAGCAGCCAAGAAGATCCAGGGGTCTCTGGAAACACCATATATTTT	CASSQEDPGVSGNTIYF
TRBJ2-1	TRBV11-3	.	TRBD1	TGTGCCAGCAGTGGGGGGACAGGGGACGGCAATGAGCAGTTCTTC	CASSGGTGDGNEQFF
TRBJ2-7	TRBV12-3/TRBV12-4	few	.	TGTGCCAGCAGTCAAAATTACGAGCAGTACTTC	CASSQNYEQYF
TRBJ1-1	TRBV19	.	.	TGTGCCAGTAGTATAGCAGGGGACACTGAAGCTTTCTTT	CASSIAGDTEAFF
TRBJ2-5	TRBV15	.	TRBD2	TGTGCCACCAGCAGAGGGCGCTTACTAGCGTCCCAAGAGACCCAGTACTTC	CATSRGRLLASQETQYF
TRBJ2-1	TRBV4-3	.	TRBD2	TGCGCCAGCAGCCAAGCTGGACTAGCGGGAGCGGTCTACAATGAGCAGTTCTTC	CASSQAGLAGAVYNEQFF
TRBJ1-2	TRBV9	.	.	TGTGCCAGCAGCCCGGAAGGGGCAGGATATGGCTACACCTTC	CASSPEGAGYGYTF
TRBJ1-6	TRBV11-2	once	.	TGTGCCAGCAGCCCTGGGTTAGGGCCGGGATCACCCCTCCACTTT	CASSPGLGPGSPLHF
TRBJ2-7	TRBV11-2	.	.	TGTGCCAGCAGCTTAGAGGCCGCTGGGTTCGACGAGCAGTACTTC	CASSLEAAGFDEQYF
TRBJ2-3	TRBV29-1	.	TRBD1	TGCAGCGCTAGAACGACAGGGAGCTCCTCCACAGATACGCAGTATTTT	CSARTTGSSSTDTQYF
TRBJ2-1	TRBV9	.	.	TGTGCCAGCAACCAGGAGGGCCTTAATGAGCAGTTCTTC	CASNQEGLNEQFF